Listed below are T cell receptor beta chains from one sample, sequenced in a study of shared clonotypes between healthy human individuals. Measured with immunoSEQ multiplex PCR; TCRdb has only the in-frame clones, and not every one. This sample carries 550,000 to 750,000 clones, roughly nine tenths of them seen once, and the ten largest clones take 20% to 25%. Sequencing was carried out using naive CD8+ T cells sorted from blood. These TCRs come from a man aged 30-40 years in good health. CDR3s include the opening cysteine and the closing phenylalanine or tryptophan. A D gene is named only where the DNA matches it firmly. Size tells how often a clone was seen (once, few, many) or the class of an expanded clone, and some rows leave it out.

>TRBV28|TRBJ2-4|-|-
CASSLEIGQIGQYF
TGTGCCAGCAGTTTAGAAATTGGGCAAATCGGCCAGTACTTC
>TRBV7-3|TRBJ2-5|-|few
CASSPDWSPKETQYF
TGTGCCAGCAGCCCGGACTGGTCCCCGAAAGAGACCCAGTACTTC
>TRBV27|TRBJ2-7|TRBD2|-
CASSLAGGLYEQYF
TGTGCCAGCAGTTTAGCGGGAGGCCTCTACGAGCAGTACTTC
>TRBV28|TRBJ1-1|-|-
CASRLHFSWGTEAFF
TGTGCCAGCAGACTCCATTTCAGCTGGGGCACTGAAGCTTTCTTT
>TRBV27|TRBJ2-5|-|-
CASSSRRGLPHQETQYF
TGTGCCAGCAGTTCCCGGCGGGGCCTTCCGCACCAAGAGACCCAGTACTTC
>TRBV5-6|TRBJ1-2|TRBD1|-
CASSLGWTGGNYGYTF
TGTGCCAGCAGCTTGGGGTGGACAGGGGGAAACTATGGCTACACCTTC
>TRBV7-8|TRBJ1-3|-|-
CASSLAGGNTIYF
TGTGCCAGCAGCTTAGCAGGGGGAAACACCATATATTTT
>TRBV14|TRBJ2-7|-|-
CASSILLDGRYEQYF
TGTGCCAGCAGTATTTTGTTGGACGGACGCTACGAGCAGTACTTC
>TRBV2|TRBJ2-5|-|-
CASRDGPRSYF
TGTGCCAGCAGGGACGGTCCCCGTTCGTACTTC
>TRBV19|TRBJ1-2|-|-
CASSPSRTGPWGYTF
TGTGCCAGTAGTCCCTCGCGTACAGGGCCATGGGGCTACACCTTC
>TRBV5-3|TRBJ1-1|-|-
CARSRGTEAFF
TGTGCCAGAAGCCGAGGGACAGAAGCTTTCTTT
>TRBV5-5|TRBJ2-1|TRBD2|-
CASSTEAGDLNEQFF
TGTGCCAGCAGCACCGAAGCGGGAGATCTCAATGAGCAGTTCTTC
>TRBV10-3|TRBJ2-1|TRBD1|-
CATSGLKLGQGAGGEQFF
TGTGCCACCTCAGGGTTGAAACTGGGACAGGGGGCCGGAGGCGAGCAGTTCTTC
>TRBV6-1|TRBJ1-5|-|-
CASSEGRHYSNQPQHF
TGTGCCAGCAGTGAAGGGCGGCACTATAGCAATCAGCCCCAGCATTTT
>TRBV27|TRBJ2-7|-|-
CASSLSGGRVAPYEQYF
TGTGCCAGCAGTTTGTCTGGTGGCAGGGTGGCTCCCTACGAGCAGTACTTC
>TRBV19|TRBJ2-3|-|-
CASTPGSDTQYF
TGTGCCAGTACCCCGGGGTCAGATACGCAGTATTTT
>TRBV28|TRBJ2-7|-|-
CASSFGSSYEQYF
TGTGCCAGCAGTTTCGGCAGCTCCTACGAGCAGTACTTC
>TRBV30|TRBJ2-7|TRBD2|-
CAWGTGTSFYEQYF
TGTGCCTGGGGGACCGGGACTAGCTTTTACGAGCAGTACTTC
>TRBV7-9|TRBJ2-2|TRBD2|-
CASSPQLAGDGELFF
TGTGCCAGCAGCCCCCAACTAGCGGGAGACGGGGAGCTGTTTTTT
>TRBV9|TRBJ2-1|-|-
CASSDFGTSTYNEQFF
TGTGCCAGCAGCGACTTTGGGACTTCAACCTACAATGAGCAGTTCTTC
>TRBV6-1|TRBJ2-7|-|-
CASSEYSGSTYEQYF
TGTGCCAGCAGTGAATATAGCGGAAGCACCTACGAGCAGTACTTC
>TRBV7-2|TRBJ2-7|-|-
CASSRDKQDYEQYF
TGTGCCAGCAGCCGAGATAAACAGGACTACGAGCAGTACTTC
>TRBV15|TRBJ1-2|TRBD1|-
CATSSRGLDYGYTF
TGTGCCACCAGCAGCAGGGGGTTGGACTATGGCTACACCTTC
>TRBV7-4|TRBJ2-1|-|-
CASSLIGSCYNEQFF
TGTGCCAGCAGCTTAATCGGGAGCTGCTACAATGAGCAGTTCTTC
>TRBV28|TRBJ2-3|-|-
CASSSPWATSTDTQYF
TGTGCCAGCAGTTCCCCCTGGGCTACTAGCACAGATACGCAGTATTTT
>TRBV4-1|TRBJ1-1|TRBD1|-
CASSQPGQGRGFNTEAFF
TGCGCCAGCAGCCAACCGGGACAGGGTCGGGGTTTTAACACTGAAGCTTTCTTT
>TRBV11-3|TRBJ1-1|-|-
CASSTQGTEAFF
TGTGCCAGCAGCACTCAGGGGACTGAAGCTTTCTTT
>TRBV4-1|TRBJ2-7|-|-
CASSQSGQTYEQYF
TGCGCCAGCAGCCAATCCGGACAGACCTACGAGCAGTACTTC
>TRBV27|TRBJ1-1|-|-
CASSLGASTEAFF
TGTGCCAGCAGCCTGGGGGCGAGTACTGAAGCTTTCTTT
>TRBV5-6|TRBJ2-7|-|-
CASSVTSRGEQYF
TGTGCCAGCAGCGTCACCTCCAGGGGCGAGCAGTACTTC
>TRBV19|TRBJ2-7|-|-
CASSILPGPPAYEQYF
TGTGCCAGTAGTATACTCCCGGGACCGCCTGCCTACGAGCAGTACTTC
>TRBV28|TRBJ1-5|-|-
CASSSPQGPLQPQHF
TGTGCCAGCAGTTCCCCCCAGGGTCCTCTTCAGCCCCAGCATTTT
>TRBV6-6|TRBJ1-5|-|-
CASSYGQNNQPQHF
TGTGCCAGCAGTTACGGGCAGAACAATCAGCCCCAGCATTTT
>TRBV27|TRBJ2-7|-|-
CASSFHPYEQYF
TGTGCCAGCAGTTTCCATCCCTACGAGCAGTACTTC
>TRBV7-9|TRBJ2-1|TRBD2|once
CASSSGLAGVWYNEQFF
TGTGCCAGCAGCTCGGGACTAGCGGGAGTTTGGTACAATGAGCAGTTCTTC
>TRBV29-1|TRBJ1-2|TRBD1|-
CSVMDRDNYGYTF
TGCAGCGTTATGGACAGGGATAACTATGGCTACACCTTC
>TRBV27|TRBJ2-7|TRBD1|once
CASRYSTGDSYEQYF
TGTGCCAGCAGGTACTCCACAGGGGACTCCTACGAGCAGTACTTC
>TRBV10-1|TRBJ2-3|-|-
CASRPSGLDTDTQYF
TGCGCCAGCAGACCGAGCGGGCTCGACACAGATACGCAGTATTTT
>TRBV4-3|TRBJ2-2|-|-
CASSQGVVAGELFF
TGCGCCAGCAGCCAAGGGGTAGTAGCCGGGGAGCTGTTTTTT
>TRBV6-1|TRBJ1-5|TRBD1|few
CASRHGQGMGQPQHF
TGTGCCAGCAGACATGGACAGGGGATGGGTCAGCCCCAGCATTTT
>TRBV19|TRBJ1-1|-|-
CASSTSTSGSAFF
TGTGCCAGTAGTACCAGTACGTCCGGCTCGGCTTTCTTT
>TRBV28|TRBJ2-1|TRBD2|-
CASSLWIGTSGSGNEQFF
TGTGCCAGCAGTTTATGGATAGGGACTAGCGGGAGTGGCAATGAGCAGTTCTTC
>TRBV27|TRBJ2-1|-|few
CASSTTLAASYNEQFF
TGTGCCAGCAGTACCACTCTTGCGGCCTCCTACAATGAGCAGTTCTTC
>TRBV4-1|TRBJ2-7|-|-
CASSQIAGENYEQYF
TGCGCCAGCAGCCAAATCGCAGGGGAGAACTACGAGCAGTACTTC
>TRBV4-1|TRBJ1-5|-|-
CASSQVTNQPQHF
TGCGCCAGCAGCCAGGTTACTAATCAGCCCCAGCATTTT